This is a list of T cell receptor beta chains from one sample in a study of blood T cells in healthy people across ages. TCRdb itself ran the 5' RACE reads through MiXCR, one entry per CDR3 protein. The table has 650,000 to 900,000 distinct CDR3 sequences, about 59% seen once. Sequenced input: blood. The receptors originated from a man aged 30-40 years in good health. Each CDR3 is given with its conserved first and last residue. D genes are given only for firm matches. A clone size is listed for some rows: how often the clone was seen (once, few, many), or a class if it is expanded.

>-|TRBV6-2/TRBV6-3|TRBD2|TRBJ2-1|14
CASSLAGRINEQFF
TGTGCCAGCAGTCTAGCGGGGAGGATAAATGAGCAGTTCTTC
>-|TRBV9|TRBD2|TRBJ2-5|17
CASSPRQRGQNQETQYF
TGTGCCAGCAGCCCCCGACAGCGGGGGCAAAACCAAGAGACCCAGTACTTC
>-|TRBV12-3/TRBV12-4|-|TRBJ2-5|12
CASSLRREEQYF
TGTGCCAGCAGTTTACGTAGGGAAGAGCAGTACTTC
>-|TRBV7-8|TRBD2|TRBJ2-3|16
CASSVRGTSETDTQYF
TGTGCCAGCAGCGTGAGAGGGACTAGCGAAACAGATACGCAGTATTTT
>-|TRBV7-9|-|TRBJ2-1|17
CASSPPRASERYNEQFF
TGTGCCAGCAGTCCCCCGAGGGCTAGCGAGAGATACAATGAGCAGTTCTTC
>few|TRBV6-2/TRBV6-3|-|TRBJ1-1|14
CASGLTGGTAEAFF
TGTGCCAGCGGATTGACGGGCGGGACCGCTGAAGCTTTCTTT
>-|TRBV20-1|-|TRBJ2-3|13
CSATGSAGDTQYF
TGCAGTGCGACCGGGAGCGCGGGGGATACGCAGTATTTT
>-|TRBV14|-|TRBJ2-5|12
CASSQVMETQYF
TGTGCCAGCAGCCAAGTAATGGAGACCCAGTACTTC
>many|TRBV7-2|-|TRBJ1-6|13
CASSLNPSSPLHF
TGTGCCAGCAGCTTAAACCCTAGTTCACCCCTCCACTTT
>few|TRBV9|TRBD1|TRBJ2-5|16
CASSGLGGGPQETQYF
TGTGCCAGCAGCGGCCTAGGGGGCGGCCCCCAAGAGACCCAGTACTTC
>-|TRBV25-1|-|TRBJ2-7|14
CASSEPGGVYEQYF
TGTGCCAGCAGTGAACCCGGAGGGGTCTACGAGCAGTACTTC
>few|TRBV5-8|TRBD1|TRBJ1-2|13
CASSRDSHYGYTF
TGTGCCAGCAGCCGGGACAGCCACTATGGCTACACCTTC
>-|TRBV27|-|TRBJ2-7|13
CASSLSRFYEQYF
TGTGCCAGCAGTTTGTCCAGATTCTACGAGCAGTACTTC
>-|TRBV6-1|TRBD2|TRBJ2-3|15
CASSEGAGRADTQYF
TGTGCCAGCAGTGAAGGGGCAGGGAGGGCAGATACGCAGTATTTT
>-|TRBV10-3|-|TRBJ2-1|13
CAIRLSQNNEQFF
TGTGCCATCAGGCTCTCCCAAAACAATGAGCAGTTCTTC
>once|TRBV7-2|-|TRBJ2-3|14
CASSFTGQEGTQYF
TGTGCCAGCAGCTTCACCGGGCAGGAGGGCACGCAGTATTTT
>-|TRBV27|TRBD2|TRBJ2-3|13
CASTERGSDTQYF
TGTGCCAGCACTGAGCGGGGATCAGATACGCAGTATTTT
>many|TRBV5-1|-|TRBJ2-5|14
CASSLDLGQETQYF
TGCGCCAGCAGCTTAGATTTAGGCCAAGAGACCCAGTACTTC
>few|TRBV27|TRBD2|TRBJ2-1|15
CASSWTSATYNEQFF
TGTGCCAGCAGTTGGACTAGCGCCACCTACAATGAGCAGTTCTTC
>-|TRBV6-2/TRBV6-3|TRBD1|TRBJ2-7|14
CASSGTVSSYEQYF
TGTGCCAGCAGCGGGACAGTTTCCTCCTACGAGCAGTACTTC
>once|TRBV5-1|-|TRBJ2-2|16
CASSLSDTTNTGELFF
TGCGCCAGCAGCCTATCAGACACGACGAACACCGGGGAGCTGTTTTTT
>-|TRBV4-2|-|TRBJ2-1|14
CASSQESRDRGQFF
TGTGCCAGCAGCCAAGAAAGTAGGGACCGGGGGCAGTTCTTC
>-|TRBV7-2|TRBD1|TRBJ1-5|16
CASSLRGTGNNQPQHF
TGTGCCAGCAGCTTACGTGGGACAGGGAACAATCAGCCCCAGCATTTT